This TCR beta chain was sequenced in a study of T cell responses to AZD1222 COVID-19 vaccine. Repertoires were generated with immunoSEQ multiplex PCR, while TCRdb's copy carries only in-frame clones and drops some. The data contain approximately 140,000 clones, about 92% of them singletons. CDR1 is MNHEY and CDR2 is SVGEGT in the germline V gene. This CDR3 spans 13 amino acids. V was cut by 6 bases and J by 9 bases, with 15 bases left in between. The rearrangement uses TRBV6-2 or TRBV6-3 and TRBJ2-1, with D unresolved. This sequence originates from an adult in good health. The starting material was peripheral blood, obtained on day 0 of AZD1222 vaccination. This CDR3 reads CASSARTRSEQFF. CDR3 DNA sequence: TGTGCCAGCAGCGCCCGGACCCGGAGTGAGCAGTTCTTC.